These 6 T cell receptor beta chains share one sample of origin, sequenced in a study of blood T cell repertoires in COVID-19. This table comes from immunoSEQ multiplex PCR, and its TCRdb copy is limited to in-frame clones, with some not included. The repertoire holds about 260,000 clones, with more than 75% as singletons. The sequencing input was peripheral blood. The receptors were gathered from a woman between 40 and 50 years old who had recovered from COVID-19.

This chain uses TRBV6-1 with TRBJ2-3, with D maybe TRBD2 (5 bases). Per the germline V gene, CDR1 is MNHNS and CDR2 is SASEGT. The V and J ends lost 1 base and 10 bases respectively, with 15 bases between them. CDR3 size: 14 residues. The CDR3 nucleotides are TGTGCCAGCAGTGAAGACCCCGGGAAGTTAGCGCAGTATTTT. Its protein product is CASSEDPGKLAQYF.

To note about this clone: The same CDR3 is also encoded by other DNA sequences in this sample. The chain combines TRBV18 with TRBJ2-5, with D possibly matching TRBD2 (6 bases). Between the trimmed V and J ends, which lost 3 bases and 5 bases, there was a span of 13 bases. This CDR3 spans 14 amino acids. Germline lookup yields CDR1 KGHSH and CDR2 LQKENI. CDR3 sequence: CASSPAAGRETQYF. Written as DNA, the CDR3 is TGTGCCAGCTCACCGGCGGCGGGGCGGGAGACCCAGTACTTC.

J is TRBJ2-3 and V is TRBV5-1; 9 positions match TRBD2. J was trimmed by 0 bases and V by 4 bases; bases with no gene match: 6. The CDR3 spans 16 residues. Germline CDR1 reads SGHRS; CDR2 reads YFSETQ. CDR3 coding DNA: TGCGCCAGCAGCCTTGAGACTAGCGGCAGCACAGATACGCAGTATTTT. This sequence encodes CASSLETSGSTDTQYF.

The rearrangement uses TRBV5-1 and TRBJ2-1; 8 positions match TRBD2. V was pared by 3 bases and J by 10 bases, with 18 bases of the junction left unmatched. Per the germline V gene, CDR1 is SGHRS and CDR2 is YFSETQ. CDR3 length equals 17 residues. This chain's CDR3 is CASSSIGGGPSRAEQFF. In nucleotides, the CDR3 is TGCGCCAGCAGCTCCATCGGGGGGGGTCCTTCACGGGCGGAGCAGTTCTTC. The full variable domain, rest sourced from reference TRBV5-1 and TRBJ2-1, is KAGVTQTPRYLIKTRGQQVTLSCSPISGHRSVSWYQQTPGQGLQFLFEYFSETQRNKGNFPGRFSGRQFSNSRSEMNVSTLELGDSALYLCASSSIGGGPSRAEQFFGPGTRLTVL.

This rearrangement joins TRBV5-1 to TRBJ1-2, with D possibly matching TRBD1 (6 bases). Trimming left V 4 bases short and J 5 bases short, with 18 bases between. Germline V gene data show CDR1 as SGHRS and CDR2 as YFSETQ. This CDR3 contains 15 residues. The CDR3 protein is CASSRGRDKRYGYTF. In nucleotides, the CDR3 is TGCGCCAGCAGCCGTGGCCGGGACAAGAGGTATGGCTACACCTTC.

V is TRBV19 and J is TRBJ2-7; D is unclear. The CDR3 runs to 13 residues. CDR1 is LNHDA, CDR2 SQIVND, per germline (reference sequence). V was clipped by 3 bases and J by 3 bases, with 9 bases between them. The CDR3 sequence: CASSMAASYEQYF. In DNA, the CDR3 is TGTGCCAGTAGTATGGCGGCAAGCTACGAGCAGTACTTC.